This T cell receptor beta chain appears in the sequencing data of a study of blood T cell repertoires in COVID-19. Study information: Researchers got acute and convalescent COVID-19 samples from the United States, Italy and Spain. In each case, the material was cDNA or gDNA derived from T cells, B-cell-depleted T cells, or PBMCs.

TCRdb's copy holds only in-frame clones and misses some; the assay was immunoSEQ multiplex PCR. The sample consists of tens of thousands of clones, roughly 76% of them appearing once. CDR1 is SGHRS, CDR2 YFSETQ, per germline. The CDR3 is 15 amino acids. V gave up 0 bases and J gave up 1 base; unmatched junction bases: 3. Material: peripheral blood. The receptor was isolated from a man aged 65 to 85 with active or convalescent COVID-19. This chain joins TRBV5-1 and TRBJ2-7, with 8 bases fitting TRBD2. CDR3 nucleotides: TGCGCCAGCAGCTTGGCGGGCGGGGGGTCCTACGAGCAGTACTTC. Translation gives CASSLAGGGSYEQYF.